The entry below gives a single TCR beta chain sequence along with its context. Primers included in the PCR were 60 Vbeta and 13 Jbeta primers. Here immunoSEQ multiplex PCR was the method, and the copy in TCRdb shows in-frame clones only, minus some. Of some 60,000 clones listed, 75% to 90% are singletons. These data are taken from a study of cytomegalovirus exposure and HLA in healthy donors. J lost 4 bases, V lost 2 bases, and 2 bases had no gene match. The CDR3 extends over 14 amino acids. CDR1 SGHNT and CDR2 YYREEE come from the germline V gene (reference sequence). The chain joins TRBV5-4 to TRBJ2-2, with 7 bases identical to TRBD1. This sequence was found in a woman aged 40 to 50 in good health and CMV-seronegative. The source material was PBMCs. DNA of the CDR3: TGTGCCAGCAGCTTAACAGGGGTCACCGGGGAGCTGTTTTTT. Translating gives CASSLTGVTGELFF.